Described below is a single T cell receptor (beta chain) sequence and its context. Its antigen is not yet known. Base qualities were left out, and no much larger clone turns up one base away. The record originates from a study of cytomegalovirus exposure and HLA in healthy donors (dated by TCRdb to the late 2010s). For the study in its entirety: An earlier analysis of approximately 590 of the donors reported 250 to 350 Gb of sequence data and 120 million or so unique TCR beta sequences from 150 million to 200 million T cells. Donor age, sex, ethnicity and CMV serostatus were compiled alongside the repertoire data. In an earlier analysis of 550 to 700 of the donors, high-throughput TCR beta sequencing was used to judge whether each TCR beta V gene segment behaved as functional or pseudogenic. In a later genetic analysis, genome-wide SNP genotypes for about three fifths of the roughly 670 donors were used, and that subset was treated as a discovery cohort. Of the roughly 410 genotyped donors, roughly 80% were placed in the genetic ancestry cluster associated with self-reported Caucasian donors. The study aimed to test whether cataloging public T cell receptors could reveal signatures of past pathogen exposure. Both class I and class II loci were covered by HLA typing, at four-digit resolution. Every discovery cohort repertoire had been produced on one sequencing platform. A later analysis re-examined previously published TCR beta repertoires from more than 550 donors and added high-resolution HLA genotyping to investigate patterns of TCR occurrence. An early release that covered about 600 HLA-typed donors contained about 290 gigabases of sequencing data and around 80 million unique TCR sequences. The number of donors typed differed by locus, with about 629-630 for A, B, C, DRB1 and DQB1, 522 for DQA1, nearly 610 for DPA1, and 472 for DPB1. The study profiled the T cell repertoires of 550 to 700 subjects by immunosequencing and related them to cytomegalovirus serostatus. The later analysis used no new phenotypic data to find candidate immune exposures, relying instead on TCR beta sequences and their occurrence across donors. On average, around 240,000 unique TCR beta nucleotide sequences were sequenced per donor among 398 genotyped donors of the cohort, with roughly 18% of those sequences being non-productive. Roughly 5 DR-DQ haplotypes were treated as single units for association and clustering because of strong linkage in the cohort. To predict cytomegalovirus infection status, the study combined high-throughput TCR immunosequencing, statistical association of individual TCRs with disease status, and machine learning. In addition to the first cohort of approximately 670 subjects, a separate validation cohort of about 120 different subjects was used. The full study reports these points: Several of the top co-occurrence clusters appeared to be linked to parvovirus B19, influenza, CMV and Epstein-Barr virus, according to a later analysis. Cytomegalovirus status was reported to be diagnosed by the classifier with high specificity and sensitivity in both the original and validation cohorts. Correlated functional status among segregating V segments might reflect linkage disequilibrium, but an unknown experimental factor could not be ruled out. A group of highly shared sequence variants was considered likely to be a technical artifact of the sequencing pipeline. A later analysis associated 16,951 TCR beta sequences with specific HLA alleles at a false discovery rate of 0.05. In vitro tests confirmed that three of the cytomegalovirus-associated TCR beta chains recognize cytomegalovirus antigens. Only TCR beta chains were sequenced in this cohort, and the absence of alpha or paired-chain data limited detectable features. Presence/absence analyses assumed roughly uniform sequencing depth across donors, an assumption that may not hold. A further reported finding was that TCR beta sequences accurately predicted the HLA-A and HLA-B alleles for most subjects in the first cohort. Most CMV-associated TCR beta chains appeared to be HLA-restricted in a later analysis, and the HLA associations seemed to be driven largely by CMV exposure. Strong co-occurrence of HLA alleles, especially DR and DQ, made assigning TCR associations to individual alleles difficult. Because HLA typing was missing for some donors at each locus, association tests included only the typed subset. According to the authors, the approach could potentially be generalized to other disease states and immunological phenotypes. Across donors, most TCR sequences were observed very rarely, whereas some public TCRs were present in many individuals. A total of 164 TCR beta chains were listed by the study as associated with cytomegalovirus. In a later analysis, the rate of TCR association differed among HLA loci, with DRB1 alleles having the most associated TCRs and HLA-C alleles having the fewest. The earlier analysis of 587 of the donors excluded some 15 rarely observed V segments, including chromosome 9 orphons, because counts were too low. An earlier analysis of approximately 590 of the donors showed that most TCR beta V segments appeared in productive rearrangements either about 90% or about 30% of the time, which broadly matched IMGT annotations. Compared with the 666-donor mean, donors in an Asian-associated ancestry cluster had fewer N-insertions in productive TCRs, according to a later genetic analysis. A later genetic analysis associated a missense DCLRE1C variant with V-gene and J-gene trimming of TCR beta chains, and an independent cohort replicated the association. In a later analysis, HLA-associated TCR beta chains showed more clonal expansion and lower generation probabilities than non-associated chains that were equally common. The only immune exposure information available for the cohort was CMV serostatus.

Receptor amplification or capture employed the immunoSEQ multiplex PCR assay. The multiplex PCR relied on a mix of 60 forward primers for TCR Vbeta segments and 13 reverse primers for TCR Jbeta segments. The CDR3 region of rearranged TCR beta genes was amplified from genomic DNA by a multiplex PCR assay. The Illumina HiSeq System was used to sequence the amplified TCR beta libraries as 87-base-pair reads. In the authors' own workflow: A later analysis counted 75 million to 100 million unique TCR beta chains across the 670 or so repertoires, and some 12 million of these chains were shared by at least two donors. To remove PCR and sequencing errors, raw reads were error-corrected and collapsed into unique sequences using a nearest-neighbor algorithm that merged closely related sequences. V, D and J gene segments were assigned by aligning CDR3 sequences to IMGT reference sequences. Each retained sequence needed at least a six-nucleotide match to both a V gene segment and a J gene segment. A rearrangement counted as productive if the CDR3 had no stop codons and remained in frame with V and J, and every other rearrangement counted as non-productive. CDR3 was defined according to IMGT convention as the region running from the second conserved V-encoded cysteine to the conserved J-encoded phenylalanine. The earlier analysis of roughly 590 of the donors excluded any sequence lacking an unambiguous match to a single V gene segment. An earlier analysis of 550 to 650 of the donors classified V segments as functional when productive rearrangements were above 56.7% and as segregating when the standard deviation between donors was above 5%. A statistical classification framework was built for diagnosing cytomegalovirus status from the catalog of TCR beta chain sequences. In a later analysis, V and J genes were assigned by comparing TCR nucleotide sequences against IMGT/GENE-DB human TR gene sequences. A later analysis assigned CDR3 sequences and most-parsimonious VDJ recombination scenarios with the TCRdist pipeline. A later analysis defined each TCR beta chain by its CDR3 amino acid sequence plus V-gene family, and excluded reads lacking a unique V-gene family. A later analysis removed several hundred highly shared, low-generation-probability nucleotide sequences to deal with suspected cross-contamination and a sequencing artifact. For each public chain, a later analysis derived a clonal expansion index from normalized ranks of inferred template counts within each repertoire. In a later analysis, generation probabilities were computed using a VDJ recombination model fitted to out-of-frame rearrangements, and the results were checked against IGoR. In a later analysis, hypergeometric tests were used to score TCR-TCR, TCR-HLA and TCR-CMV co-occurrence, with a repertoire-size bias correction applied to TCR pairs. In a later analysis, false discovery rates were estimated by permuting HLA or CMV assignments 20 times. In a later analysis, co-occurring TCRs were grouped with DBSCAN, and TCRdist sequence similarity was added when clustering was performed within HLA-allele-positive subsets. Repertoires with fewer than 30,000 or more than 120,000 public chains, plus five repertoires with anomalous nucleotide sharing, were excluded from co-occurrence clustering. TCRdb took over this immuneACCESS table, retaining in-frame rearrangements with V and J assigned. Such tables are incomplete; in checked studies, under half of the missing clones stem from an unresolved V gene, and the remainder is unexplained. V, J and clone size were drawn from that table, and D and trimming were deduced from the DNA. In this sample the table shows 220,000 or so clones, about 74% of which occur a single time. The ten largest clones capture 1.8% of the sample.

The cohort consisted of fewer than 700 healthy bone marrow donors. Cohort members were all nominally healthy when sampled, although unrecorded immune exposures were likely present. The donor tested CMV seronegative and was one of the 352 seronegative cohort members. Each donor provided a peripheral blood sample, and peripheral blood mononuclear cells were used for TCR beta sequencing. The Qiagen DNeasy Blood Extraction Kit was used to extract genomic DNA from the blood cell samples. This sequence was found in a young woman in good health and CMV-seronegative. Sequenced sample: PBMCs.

The CDR3 protein sequence reads: CAVTRQGKGSEQFF. Here is the DNA: TGTGCAGTTACACGACAGGGAAAGGGCAGTGAGCAGTTCTTC. The V and J genes are TRBV11-2 and TRBJ2-1, with TRBD1 matching 7 junction bases. CDR1 SGHAT and CDR2 FQNNGV are derived from the germline V gene. From cysteine to phenylalanine, the CDR3 is 14 amino acids long. The CDR3 DNA has 42 bases and is translated from base 1.